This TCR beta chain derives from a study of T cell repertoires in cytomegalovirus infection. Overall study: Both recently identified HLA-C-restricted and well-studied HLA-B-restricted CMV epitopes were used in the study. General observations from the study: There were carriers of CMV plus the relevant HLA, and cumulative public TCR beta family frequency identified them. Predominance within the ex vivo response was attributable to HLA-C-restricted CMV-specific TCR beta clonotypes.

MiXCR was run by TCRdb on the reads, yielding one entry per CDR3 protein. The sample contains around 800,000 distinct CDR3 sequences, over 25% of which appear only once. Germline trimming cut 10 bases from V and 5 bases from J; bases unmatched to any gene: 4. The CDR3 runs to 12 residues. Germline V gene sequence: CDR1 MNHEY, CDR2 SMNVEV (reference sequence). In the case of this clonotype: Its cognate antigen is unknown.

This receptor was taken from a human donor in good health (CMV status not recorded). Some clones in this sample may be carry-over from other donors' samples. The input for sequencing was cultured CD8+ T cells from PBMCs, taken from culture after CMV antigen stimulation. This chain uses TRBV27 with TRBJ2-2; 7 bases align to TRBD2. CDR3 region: CATREVTGELFF. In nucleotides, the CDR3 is TGTGCCACCCGGGAGGTTACCGGGGAGCTGTTTTTT.